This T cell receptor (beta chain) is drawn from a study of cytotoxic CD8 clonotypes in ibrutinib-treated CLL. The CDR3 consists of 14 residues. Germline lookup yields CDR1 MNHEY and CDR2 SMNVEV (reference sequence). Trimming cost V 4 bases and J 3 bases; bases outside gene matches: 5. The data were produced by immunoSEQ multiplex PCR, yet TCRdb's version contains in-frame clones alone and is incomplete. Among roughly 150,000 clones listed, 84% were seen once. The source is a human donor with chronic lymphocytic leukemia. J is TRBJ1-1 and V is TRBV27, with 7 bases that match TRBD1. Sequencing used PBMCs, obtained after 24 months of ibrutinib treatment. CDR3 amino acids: CASSSTGRYTEAFF. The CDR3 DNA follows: TGTGCCAGCAGTTCGACAGGGAGGTACACTGAAGCTTTCTTT.